The rows below give T cell receptor beta chains drawn from one sample of a study of T cell responses to AZD1222 COVID-19 vaccine. Profiling relied on immunoSEQ multiplex PCR, and the TCRdb table lists in-frame clones only, not all of them. The repertoire holds around 160,000 clones, with about 91% as singletons. The sequences come from peripheral blood, collected on day 0 of AZD1222 vaccination. The receptors were sampled from an adult in good health. CDR3s include the opening cysteine and the closing phenylalanine or tryptophan. D genes are given only for firm matches. Clone sizes are given selectively: once, few, many, or a class where the clone is expanded.

v_call	d_call	clone_size	j_call	cdr3_nt	cdr3_aa
TRBV30	TRBD1	-	TRBJ2-3	TGTGCCTGGAGTACCGGACAGGTCTATAGCACAGATACGCAGTATTTT	CAWSTGQVYSTDTQYF
TRBV19	TRBD1	many	TRBJ1-4	TGTGCCAGCACTACAGGGGGCCCTAATGAAAAACTGTTTTTT	CASTTGGPNEKLFF
TRBV2	TRBD1	-	TRBJ1-6	TGTGCCGGCGGAACCGGGACAGTAGGGTCACCCCTCCACTTT	CAGGTGTVGSPLHF
TRBV5-1	-	-	TRBJ2-2	TGCGCCAGCAGCTTCGGCCAGCGCGACGGGGAGCTGTTTTTT	CASSFGQRDGELFF
TRBV3-1/TRBV3-2	-	once	TRBJ1-3	TGTGCCAGCAGCCAAGCGGGGTTCCGAAACACCATATATTTT	CASSQAGFRNTIYF
TRBV19	TRBD1	-	TRBJ2-1	TGTGCCAGCAGCCGGGACAGCTCCTACAATGAGCAGTTCTTC	CASSRDSSYNEQFF
TRBV19	-	-	TRBJ1-4	TGTGCCAGTAGCACCGAGGGGTCCTCAAAACTGTTTTTT	CASSTEGSSKLFF
TRBV18	-	-	TRBJ1-1	TGTGCCAGCTCACCAGGGCTAGAGGTCACTGAAGCTTTCTTT	CASSPGLEVTEAFF
TRBV7-2	-	-	TRBJ2-3	TGTGCCAGCGCTCCTAGGACATCCCCGGGGACTAGCACAGATACGCAGTATTTT	CASAPRTSPGTSTDTQYF
TRBV5-1	-	-	TRBJ2-5	TGCGCCAGCAGTTACAGCCAAGAGACCCAGTACTTC	CASSYSQETQYF
TRBV4-3	TRBD1	-	TRBJ1-4	TGCGCCAGCAGCCAGGAAACAGGGGGCGACTCTCCTGAAAAACTGTTTTTT	CASSQETGGDSPEKLFF
TRBV30	-	few	TRBJ2-3	TGTGCCTGGAGCGGGGTCACAGATACGCAGTATTTT	CAWSGVTDTQYF
TRBV5-5	-	-	TRBJ1-6	TGTGCCAGCAGCTTTTTGGATTCACCCCTCCACTTT	CASSFLDSPLHF
TRBV18	TRBD1	-	TRBJ2-7	TGTGCCAGCTCACCGTTCGGCTCCGGGACAGCCATCTCCTACGAGCAGTACTTC	CASSPFGSGTAISYEQYF
TRBV2	TRBD1	-	TRBJ1-1	TGTGCCAGTCCCACCTCACAGGGGGGGAACACTGAAGCTTTCTTT	CASPTSQGGNTEAFF
TRBV5-1	TRBD1	-	TRBJ1-2	TGCGCCAGCAGCTTGGCCACAGGGGGCGCGGAGTATGGCTACACCTTC	CASSLATGGAEYGYTF
TRBV11-2	-	-	TRBJ2-4	TGTGCCAGCAGCTTAGGGGGGAGAACCAAAAACATTCAGTACTTC	CASSLGGRTKNIQYF
TRBV14	-	-	TRBJ1-1	TGTGCCAGCAGCCAAGCGGGGATGAACACTGAAGCTTTCTTT	CASSQAGMNTEAFF
TRBV5-4	-	-	TRBJ2-6	TGTGCCAGCAGCTTGGGAGGGGTCTCTGGGGCCAACGTCCTGACTTTC	CASSLGGVSGANVLTF
TRBV7-2	-	once	TRBJ1-2	TGTGCCAGCAGGGGGACGGACAACCCCTATGGCTACACCTTC	CASRGTDNPYGYTF
TRBV7-7	-	-	TRBJ2-5	TGTGCTAGCAGCTTAGCGCGGGGGCGTGGGGAGACCCAGTACTTC	CASSLARGRGETQYF
TRBV28	-	-	TRBJ2-3	TGTGCCAGCAGTGAGGACAAAAGCACAGATACGCAGTATTTT	CASSEDKSTDTQYF
TRBV19	-	-	TRBJ1-1	TGTGCCAGTAGCCCCACGCATACCCGGGGGAGGAACACTGAAGCTTTCTTT	CASSPTHTRGRNTEAFF
TRBV7-8	TRBD1	-	TRBJ2-7	TGTGCCAGCAGCCAACGACAGGGACCCTACGAGCAGTACTTC	CASSQRQGPYEQYF
TRBV7-8	-	-	TRBJ1-5	TGTGCCAGCAGAGGGGACAGCAATCAGCCCCAGCATTTT	CASRGDSNQPQHF